Given below is one TCR beta chain in context. It lacks a known antigen. No base qualities exist here, and no much larger clone lies one base off it. The cohort was made up of 666 healthy bone marrow donors. All cohort members were sampled while nominally healthy, although unrecorded immune exposures were likely present. The donor tested CMV seronegative, placing the donor among the 352 seronegative members of the cohort. Each donor provided a peripheral blood sample, and peripheral blood mononuclear cells were used for TCR beta sequencing. Genomic DNA extraction from the blood cell samples was performed with the Qiagen DNeasy Blood Extraction Kit. Receptors were amplified or captured by the immunoSEQ multiplex PCR assay. For the multiplex PCR, a mixture combining 60 forward primers for TCR Vbeta segments and 13 reverse primers for TCR Jbeta segments was used. A multiplex PCR assay on genomic DNA amplified the CDR3 region of rearranged TCR beta genes. The Illumina HiSeq System was used to sequence the amplified TCR beta libraries as 87-base-pair reads. As for how the authors treated the data: Across the roughly 640 repertoires, a later analysis counted roughly 84 million unique TCR beta chains, about 10 million of which were shared by at least two donors. Raw reads were error-corrected and collapsed into unique sequences by a nearest-neighbor algorithm in which closely related sequences were merged to remove PCR and sequencing errors. To assign V, D and J gene segments, CDR3 sequences were aligned to IMGT reference sequences. For a sequence to be retained, a match of at least six nucleotides was required to both a V gene segment and a J gene segment. A rearrangement counted as productive if the CDR3 had no stop codons and remained in frame with V and J, and every other rearrangement counted as non-productive. Following IMGT convention, CDR3 was defined as the stretch from the second conserved V-encoded cysteine to the conserved J-encoded phenylalanine. Sequences without an unambiguous match to a single V gene segment were excluded from the earlier analysis of 450 to 650 of the donors. In an earlier analysis of around 600 of the donors, V segments were called functional above 56.7% productive rearrangements and were called segregating when the between-donor standard deviation exceeded 5%. A statistical classification framework was built for diagnosing cytomegalovirus status from the catalog of TCR beta chain sequences. A later analysis assigned V and J genes by comparing TCR nucleotide sequences with IMGT/GENE-DB human TR gene sequences. Using the TCRdist pipeline, a later analysis assigned CDR3 sequences along with most-parsimonious VDJ recombination scenarios. In a later analysis, every TCR beta chain was defined by the combination of its CDR3 amino acid sequence and its V-gene family, and reads without a unique V-gene family were dropped. To address suspected cross-contamination and a sequencing artifact, a later analysis removed some 620 highly shared, low-generation-probability nucleotide sequences. For each public chain, a later analysis derived a clonal expansion index from normalized ranks of inferred template counts within each repertoire. Generation probabilities in a later analysis came from a VDJ recombination model fitted to out-of-frame rearrangements, and those results were checked against IGoR. A later analysis scored TCR-TCR, TCR-HLA and TCR-CMV co-occurrence with hypergeometric tests, applying a repertoire-size bias correction to TCR pairs. A later analysis estimated false discovery rates by permuting HLA or CMV assignments 20 times. In a later analysis, co-occurring TCRs were grouped using DBSCAN, and TCRdist sequence similarity was added for clustering within HLA-allele-positive subsets. Repertoires with fewer than 30,000 or more than 120,000 public chains were left out of co-occurrence clustering, as were about 5 repertoires with anomalous nucleotide sharing. Sourced from immuneACCESS, this table was stored by TCRdb with only in-frame sequences that have V and J called. A share of the clones is absent; for the studies checked, an unresolved V gene accounts for under half, and the remainder has no known explanation. Clonal size and the V and J genes are those of that table, whereas D and trimming came from the DNA. The sample has roughly 150,000 clones on record, 84% of them singletons. Approximately 2.7% of the sample lies in the top ten.

This specimen comes from a study of cytomegalovirus exposure and HLA in healthy donors (dated 2017 in TCRdb). Regarding the study in general: An earlier analysis of 587 of the donors reported 276 Gb of sequence data and 117 million unique TCR beta sequences obtained from about 179 million T cells. An early release covering roughly 640 HLA-typed donors comprised approximately 300 gigabases of sequencing data and around 86 million unique TCR sequences. Among the roughly 400 genotyped donors, more than 70% belonged to the genetic ancestry cluster associated with self-reported Caucasian donors. The aim of the study was to test whether cataloging public T cell receptors could identify signatures of past pathogen exposure. The study profiled the T cell repertoires of around 700 subjects by immunosequencing and related them to cytomegalovirus serostatus. In addition to the first cohort of 650 to 750 subjects, a separate validation cohort of approximately 130 different subjects was used. To predict cytomegalovirus infection status, the study combined high-throughput TCR immunosequencing, statistical association of individual TCRs with disease status, and machine learning. A later analysis re-examined previously published TCR beta repertoires from hundreds of donors and added high-resolution HLA genotyping to investigate patterns of TCR occurrence. The later analysis used no new phenotypic data to find candidate immune exposures, relying instead on TCR beta sequences and their occurrence across donors. In an earlier analysis of 587 of the donors, high-throughput TCR beta sequencing was used to judge whether each TCR beta V gene segment behaved as functional or pseudogenic. Donor age, sex, ethnicity and CMV serostatus were collected together with the repertoire data. In a later genetic analysis, genome-wide SNP genotypes for about 65% of the roughly 700 donors were used, and that subset was treated as a discovery cohort. All discovery cohort repertoires had been generated on a single sequencing platform. HLA typing included class I and class II loci at four-digit resolution. Typing coverage differed by locus: A, B, C, DRB1 and DQB1 were typed in roughly 620-640 donors, DQA1 in about 500, DPA1 in around 600, and DPB1 in just under 490. Five DR-DQ haplotypes were treated as single units for association and clustering because of strong linkage in the cohort. On average, 235,054 unique TCR beta nucleotide sequences were sequenced per donor among 300 to 500 genotyped donors of the cohort, with roughly 18% of those sequences being non-productive.

What the study reported, not specific to this receptor: A cluster of highly shared sequence variants was judged likely to be a technical artifact of the sequencing pipeline. A later genetic analysis reported fewer N-insertions in productive TCRs among donors in an Asian-associated ancestry cluster than the roughly 700-donor mean. According to a later analysis, TCR association rates differed among HLA loci, with DRB1 alleles showing the most associated TCRs and HLA-C alleles showing the fewest. Most TCR sequences were seen in very few donors, while some public TCRs were found in many individuals. The presence/absence analyses assumed that sequencing depth was roughly uniform across donors, and that assumption may not be true. Only TCR beta chains were sequenced in this cohort, and the absence of alpha or paired-chain data limited detectable features. In a later analysis, several top co-occurrence clusters were reported to appear linked to parvovirus B19, influenza, CMV and Epstein-Barr virus. Immune exposure information for the cohort was limited to CMV serostatus. Three of the identified cytomegalovirus-associated TCR beta chains were confirmed in vitro to be specific for cytomegalovirus antigens. In an earlier analysis of under 600 of the donors, most TCR beta V segments were observed in productive rearrangements about 87% or about 30% of the time, broadly matching IMGT annotations. Strong co-occurrence of HLA alleles, especially DR and DQ, made assigning TCR associations to individual alleles difficult. It was suggested by the authors that the approach could potentially be generalized to other disease states and immunological phenotypes. Because HLA typing was unavailable for some donors at each locus, only the typed subset was used in association tests. Specific HLA alleles were associated with about 17,000 TCR beta sequences at a false discovery rate of 0.05 in a later analysis. Because counts were too low, 15 to 20 rarely observed V segments, including chromosome 9 orphons, were left out of the earlier analysis of about 620 of the donors. The study listed 150 to 200 TCR beta chains as associated with cytomegalovirus. The classifier was reported to diagnose cytomegalovirus status with high specificity and sensitivity in both the original and validation cohorts. A further reported finding was that TCR beta sequences accurately predicted the HLA-A and HLA-B alleles for most subjects in the first cohort. In a later analysis, HLA-associated TCR beta chains were found to be more clonally expanded and to have lower generation probabilities than equally common non-associated chains. Correlated functional status among segregating V segments might be attributable to linkage disequilibrium, but an unknown experimental factor could not be ruled out. Most CMV-associated TCR beta chains appeared to be HLA-restricted in a later analysis, and the HLA associations seemed to be driven largely by CMV exposure. V-gene and J-gene trimming of TCR beta chains was associated with a missense DCLRE1C variant in a later genetic analysis, and the association was replicated in an independent cohort.

Sequenced sample: PBMCs. This receptor was obtained from a boy aged 2-15 years in good health and CMV-seronegative.

The DNA is as follows: TGTGCCAGCTCTCGAGGACTAGGGGGCACAGATACGCAGTATTTT. It is translated as CASSRGLGGTDTQYF. The rearrangement joined TRBV7-2 to TRBJ2-3; 7 bases in the middle match TRBD2. Relative to germline, V is missing 8 bases and J is missing 1 base, with 9 bases of the junction outside any gene match. The CDR1 and CDR2 encoded by the germline V gene are SGHTA and FQGNSA. From the cysteine through the phenylalanine, the CDR3 covers 15 amino acids. The retained sequence is limited to the CDR3, 45 bases, with the frame set at the first base.